This T cell receptor gamma chain comes out of a study of human gamma delta and Vdelta1 T cells. Study-level findings and limits: Delta One T cells were reportedly polyclonal and broadly cytotoxic against acute myeloid leukemia.

TCRdb reanalyzed the PCR reads using CATT. Found here are approximately 9,000 gamma-chain clones, around 50% of them singletons; the top ten hold under 3%. This clone has just a few counts. Its antigen is undetermined. Other nucleotide sequences in the sample specify the same CDR3. This CDR3 region has 11 residues. J gave up 11 bases and V 0 bases, and 4 bases lay outside the gene matches. Germline V gene sequence: CDR1 EGSNGY, CDR2 YDSYNSKV. Sample: Vdelta1 gamma-delta T cells from blood grown in culture (DOT cells). This sequence was found in a human donor in good health. The chain uses TRGV2 and TRGJ1 or TRGJ2. The CDR3 region has the DNA TGTGCCACCTGGGACGGGCCGGAGAAACTCTTT. It codes for CATWDGPEKLF.